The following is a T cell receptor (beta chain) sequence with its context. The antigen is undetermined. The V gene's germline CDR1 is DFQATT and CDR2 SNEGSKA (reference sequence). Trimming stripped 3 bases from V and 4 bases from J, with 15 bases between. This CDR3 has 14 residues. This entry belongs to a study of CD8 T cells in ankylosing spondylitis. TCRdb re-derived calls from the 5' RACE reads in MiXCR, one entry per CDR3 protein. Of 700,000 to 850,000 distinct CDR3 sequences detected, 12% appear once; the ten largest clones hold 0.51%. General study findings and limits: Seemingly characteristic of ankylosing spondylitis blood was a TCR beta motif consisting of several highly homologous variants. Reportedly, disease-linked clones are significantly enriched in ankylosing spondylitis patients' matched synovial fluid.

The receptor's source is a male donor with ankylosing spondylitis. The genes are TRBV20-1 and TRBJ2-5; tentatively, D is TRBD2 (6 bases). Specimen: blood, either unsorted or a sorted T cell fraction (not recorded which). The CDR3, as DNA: TGCAGTGCTAGTGGGGGGAAAAGTGGAGAGACCCAGTACTTC. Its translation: CSASGGKSGETQYF.